This TCR beta chain was sequenced for a study of CXCR3-negative and CXCR3-positive naive CD8 T cells. Findings and limits, study-wide: Naive CXCR3-positive and CXCR3-negative cells shared similar TRBV-TRBJ usage, unlike memory cells. For CXCR3-positive naive cells, TRB CDR3s were more hydrophobic than those of CXCR3-negative naive cells.

This CDR3 has 15 residues. As to this clonotype: The antigen remains unidentified.

cDNA libraries for TRB were generated by 5' RACE incorporating UMI labels. TCRdb derives one entry per CDR3 protein from the 5' RACE reads, leaving out DNA. The table for this sample gives some 150,000 distinct CDR3 sequences. Sequenced material: naive CXCR3+ CD8+ T cells from blood. Subset specified: CD45RO-CCR7+CD27+CD95- naive CD8+ T cells expressing CXCR3 (TNR3+). The sequence derives from a human donor in good health. Some clones in this sample may be carry-over from other donors' samples. The V call is TRBV12-3 or TRBV12-4, the J call TRBJ2-2; TCRdb's assignment of TRBD2 cannot be checked, as there is no DNA. The CDR3 loop reads CASIPGLAGPGELFF.